A single sample gave rise to the 9 T cell receptor beta chains below, sequenced in a study of blood T cell repertoires in COVID-19. Sequencing used immunoSEQ multiplex PCR; TCRdb keeps in-frame clones, though not all of them. The sample has tens of thousands of clones; roughly three quarters are singletons. Sequencing input: peripheral blood. These receptors originate from a woman older than 75 with acute or convalescent COVID-19.

V gene TRBV2 combines with J gene TRBJ1-1; a possible D gene is TRBD1 (5 bases). With 6 bases removed from V and 1 base from J, the gap between germline ends came to 15 bases. Germline V gene sequence: CDR1 SNHLY, CDR2 FYNNEI. This CDR3 is built from 15 residues. CDR3 nucleotide sequence: TGTGCCAGCAGAACCAGGGAGGTAGGGAACACTGAAGCTTTCTTT. Its protein is CASRTREVGNTEAFF.

The genes are TRBV25-1 and TRBJ1-1; perhaps TRBD1 as D (5 bases). The V end lost 6 bases, the J end lost 9 bases, and 14 bases lay between the germline ends. The V gene's germline CDR1 is MGHDK and CDR2 SYGVNS. CDR3 length: 12 residues. Here the CDR3 DNA reads TGTGCCAGCAGCCGGACGGGGGTCCAAGCTTTCTTT. Translating gives CASSRTGVQAFF.

J is TRBJ2-1 and V is TRBV7-2, with D possibly matching TRBD2 (5 bases). Trimming cost V 3 bases and J 10 bases, with 19 bases left between them. Germline V lookup: CDR1 SGHTA, CDR2 FQGNSA. The CDR3 consists of 15 residues. CDR3 amino acids: CASSFLSDSRLEQFF. The DNA for the CDR3 is TGTGCCAGCAGCTTCCTGTCGGACTCCCGGCTAGAGCAGTTCTTC.

This chain joins TRBV6-1 and TRBJ1-1; D not resolved. Germline V lookup: CDR1 MNHNS, CDR2 SASEGT. Trimming removed 3 bases at V and 10 bases at J, with 12 bases between. This CDR3 comprises 12 residues. In nucleotides, the CDR3 is TGTGCCAGCAGTGAGTGGGGAGAGAGAGCTTTCTTT. Residues: CASSEWGERAFF.

This sequence joins TRBV28 and TRBJ1-1; 9 nucleotides match TRBD1. Trimming took 6 bases from V and 2 from J; bases not matched to a gene: 10. The germline V gene has CDR1 MDHEN and CDR2 SYDVKM. This CDR3 spans 16 amino acids. CDR3 region: CASSPDRGWGNTEAFF. CDR3 in DNA: TGTGCCAGCAGCCCAGACAGGGGGTGGGGAAACACTGAAGCTTTCTTT.

This clone occurred a few times. The rearrangement links TRBV2 to TRBJ2-2; 7 nucleotides align to TRBD1. V lost 5 bases and J lost 6; bases outside the gene matches: 12. CDR3 size: 16 residues. Germline CDR1 and CDR2: SNHLY and FYNNEI. CDR3 sequence: CASSYTGQQGAGELFF. The CDR3 nucleotides read TGTGCCAGCAGTTATACGGGACAGCAGGGCGCCGGGGAGCTGTTTTTT.

The chain joins TRBV3-1 (or the pseudogene TRBV3-2) to TRBJ1-3, with D maybe TRBD1 (6 bases). The length of the CDR3 is 14 residues. The V gene lost 1 base and the J gene lost 3 bases, with 7 bases spanning the gap. Germline-derived CDR1 and CDR2 are LGHDT and YNNKEL (reference sequence). CDR3 in amino acids: CASSQGGGGNTIYF. The DNA for the CDR3 is TGTGCCAGCAGCCAAGGAGGGGGTGGAAACACCATATATTTT.

This clone was found a few times. The rearrangement links TRBV11-2 to TRBJ2-3; D uncertain. V lost 1 base and J lost 1, with 6 bases in between. From germline, CDR1 is SGHAT and CDR2 FQNNGV. The CDR3 consists of 14 residues. DNA of the CDR3: TGTGCCAGCAGCTTAGGACTTCGCACAGATACGCAGTATTTT. Its translation is CASSLGLRTDTQYF.

The chain joins TRBV5-1 to TRBJ2-2, with 12 positions matching TRBD2. CDR1 is SGHRS, CDR2 YFSETQ, per germline. The CDR3 contains 16 residues. J was trimmed by 4 bases and V by 2 bases; bases with no gene match: 3. CDR3 DNA sequence: TGCGCCAGCAGCTTCCGGGGACTAGCGGGCACCGGGGAGCTGTTTTTT. Protein: CASSFRGLAGTGELFF.